The 28 T cell receptor beta chains presented below share a single source sample, sequenced in a study of T cell responses to AZD1222 COVID-19 vaccine. The assay was immunoSEQ multiplex PCR, and TCRdb's table has in-frame clones only and misses some. The sample has 130,000 to 150,000 clones, roughly 86% seen once. The sequenced sample was peripheral blood, obtained 28 days after the second dose of the MenACWY control vaccine. These TCRs come from an adult who received the MenACWY meningococcal vaccine as a control.

This chain joins TRBV7-2 and TRBJ2-5; D is possibly TRBD1 (5 bases). Germline V gene sequence: CDR1 SGHTA, CDR2 FQGNSA. V was clipped by 4 bases and J by 4 bases, with 10 bases between them. The CDR3 covers 13 residues. CDR3 protein: CASSSRTSETQYF. The CDR3 DNA reads as TGTGCCAGCAGCTCCAGGACATCAGAGACCCAGTACTTC. Full variable domain (rest looked up from reference TRBV7-2 and TRBJ2-5): GAGVSQSPSNKVTEKGKDVELRCDPISGHTALYWYRQSLGQGLEFLIYFQGNSAPDKSGLPSDRFSAERTGGSVSTLTIQRTQQEDSAVYLCASSSRTSETQYFGPGTRLLVL.

This chain joins TRBV5-6 and TRBJ2-4; TRBD1 matches 7 bases. J lost 5 bases, V lost 4 bases, and 12 bases had no gene match. The CDR3 extends over 16 amino acids. The germline CDR1 and CDR2 sequences are SGHDT and YYEEEE. The CDR3 region has the DNA TGTGCCAGCAGCGTCAACAGGGGATCTCTTGAAAACATTCAGTACTTC. It codes for CASSVNRGSLENIQYF. Variable domain in full (rest from reference TRBV5-6 and TRBJ2-4): DAGVTQSPTHLIKTRGQQVTLRCSPKSGHDTVSWYQQALGQGPQFIFQYYEEEERQRGNFPDRFSGHQFPNYSSELNVNALLLGDSALYLCASSVNRGSLENIQYFGAGTRLSVL.

This clone was detected once. V is TRBV11-3 and J is TRBJ2-5; 10 bases match TRBD2. CDR3 length: 14 residues. After removal of 3 bases from V and 7 bases from J, the junction contained 5 bases not matched to a gene. Germline loops: CDR1 SGHNT, CDR2 YENEEA. The CDR3 spells CASSFKRGGTTQYF. The CDR3 region has the DNA TGTGCCAGCAGCTTCAAGCGGGGGGGAACGACCCAGTACTTC.

The chain couples TRBV30 to TRBJ2-6, with D tentatively TRBD1 or TRBD2 (5 bases each). Germline CDR1 is GTSNPN and CDR2 is SVGIG (reference sequence). This CDR3 has 20 amino acids. V lost 2 bases and J 0 bases, leaving 23 bases between the germline ends. CDR3 loop: CAWSPPLWGPSISGANVLTF. The CDR3 DNA reads as TGTGCCTGGAGTCCCCCCCTATGGGGACCGAGCATCTCTGGGGCCAACGTCCTGACTTTC. The whole variable domain, filled in from reference TRBV30 and TRBJ2-6, reads SQTIHQWPATLVQPVGSPLSLECTVEGTSNPNLYWYRQAAGRGLQLLFYSVGIGQISSEVPQNLSASRPQDRQFILSSKKLLLSDSGFYLCAWSPPLWGPSISGANVLTFGAGSRLTVL.

The chain recombines TRBV24-1 with TRBJ1-1; D is ambiguous. The V gene's germline CDR1 is KGHDR and CDR2 SFDVKD. Trimming took off 7 bases at V and 2 bases at J, with 4 bases between the two ends. This CDR3 is 11 amino acids long. The CDR3: CATRDNTEAFF. DNA for the CDR3: TGTGCCACCAGGGACAACACTGAAGCTTTCTTT.

With regard to this clone: This specimen includes other DNA sequences encoding the same CDR3. The chain combines TRBV18 with TRBJ1-5; 9 bases fit TRBD1. This CDR3 spans 15 amino acids. V trimming: 3 bases; J trimming: 4 bases; junction bases outside the gene matches: 4. The germline V gene encodes CDR1 KGHSH and CDR2 LQKENI. The CDR3 nucleotides read TGTGCCAGCTCACCCCCCGGGACAGGGAATCAGCCCCAGCATTTT. This translates into CASSPPGTGNQPQHF.

V and J are TRBV5-4 and TRBJ1-2; perhaps TRBD1 as D (5 bases). From germline, CDR1 is SGHNT and CDR2 YYREEE (reference sequence). CDR3 size: 15 residues. Trimming left V 4 bases short and J 0 bases short, with 13 bases between. The CDR3 protein is CASSKGTETNYGYTF. The CDR3, as DNA: TGTGCCAGCAGCAAAGGGACGGAGACTAACTATGGCTACACCTTC.

J is TRBJ2-5 and V is TRBV6-2 or TRBV6-3; 9 bases line up with TRBD2. Germline V gene sequence: CDR1 MNHEY, CDR2 SVGEGT. Trimming removed 5 bases from V and 1 base from J; junction bases left unmatched: 8. The CDR3 is 16 amino acids. CDR3 region: CASSPLGSGGQETQYF. The CDR3 nucleotides read TGTGCCAGCAGTCCCCTAGGTAGCGGGGGCCAAGAGACCCAGTACTTC.

This clone has only a few counts. CDR3 sequence reads: CASSKDSSNGYTF. CDR3 in DNA: TGTGCCAGCAGTAAGGATAGTTCCAATGGCTACACCTTC. The chain carries TRBV2 and TRBJ1-2, with unresolved D. Trimming pared 5 bases from V and 6 bases from J, leaving 13 bases between. CDR1 is SNHLY, CDR2 FYNNEI, per germline. The CDR3 totals 13 residues.

The chain employs TRBV6-5 and TRBJ1-6, with D perhaps matching TRBD1 (5 bases). The germline V gene encodes CDR1 MNHEY and CDR2 SVGAGI. Trimming stripped 0 bases from V and 14 bases from J, with 11 bases between. CDR3 length: 13 amino acids. As DNA, the CDR3 is TGTGCCAGCAGTTACTCACCCCAGGGTACCCTCCACTTT. This codes for CASSYSPQGTLHF.

The gene calls are TRBV9 and TRBJ2-1, with 11 bases lining up with TRBD2. V lost 4 bases to trimming and J lost 8 bases; unmatched junction nucleotides: 8. Germline-derived CDR1 and CDR2 are SGDLS and YYNGEE. The CDR3 contains 15 residues. CDR3 DNA sequence: TGTGCCAGCAGCCAAACTAGCGGGAGCGCATATGAGCAGTTCTTC. Residues: CASSQTSGSAYEQFF.

Note on this clone: Distinct nucleotide sequences in the sample also encode this CDR3. The chain employs TRBV6-5 and TRBJ1-2, with 12 bases fitting TRBD1. Looked up from germline, CDR1 is MNHEY and CDR2 is SVGAGI. V lost 4 bases, J lost 5 bases, and 5 bases stayed unmatched. The CDR3 is made up of 15 amino acids. CDR3 nucleotide sequence: TGTGCCAGCAGTTTGGGACAGGGGGCTTGGTATGGCTACACCTTC. Amino acids: CASSLGQGAWYGYTF.

The chain combines TRBV6-5 with TRBJ2-3; 8 bases are shared with TRBD2. This CDR3 comprises 15 residues. Germline assignment: CDR1 MNHEY and CDR2 SVGAGI. V was pared by 2 bases and J by 0 bases, with 1 base of the junction left unmatched. The CDR3 DNA is TGTGCCAGCAGTTACGCTAGCGGGAGCACAGATACGCAGTATTTT. Translating gives CASSYASGSTDTQYF.

The V and J genes are TRBV19 and TRBJ1-5, with 7 bases matching TRBD1. The V gene's germline CDR1 is LNHDA and CDR2 SQIVND (reference sequence). This CDR3 comprises 15 residues. The ends lost 5 bases at V and 3 bases at J; junction bases unmatched: 7. The CDR3 region has the DNA TGTGCCAGTAGTCCTGGGACAGTACCCAATCAGCCCCAGCATTTT. It codes for CASSPGTVPNQPQHF.

This clone appeared a single time. V is TRBV19 and J is TRBJ2-2; TRBD1 matches at 7 bases. Trimming cost V 9 bases and J 0 bases; bases outside gene matches: 4. CDR1 and CDR2 from the germline V gene are LNHDA and SQIVND (reference sequence). The CDR3 runs to 14 residues. The CDR3 is CASMTGSNTGELFF. The CDR3 DNA follows: TGTGCCAGCATGACAGGGTCGAACACCGGGGAGCTGTTTTTT. Drawing the rest from reference TRBV19 and TRBJ2-2, the complete variable domain is DGGITQSPKYLFRKEGQNVTLSCEQNLNHDAMYWYRQDPGQGLRLIYYSQIVNDFQKGDIAEGYSVSREKKESFPLTVTSAQKNPTAFYLCASMTGSNTGELFFGEGSRLTVL.

This chain uses TRBV2 with TRBJ2-5; 9 bases match TRBD2. The V gene end was trimmed by 4 bases and the J gene end by 3 bases; junction bases not matched to a gene: 3. Per germline, CDR1 SNHLY and CDR2 FYNNEI. CDR3 length: 14 amino acids. The CDR3 DNA reads TGTGCCAGCAGTGTGACTAGCGGCGAAGAGACCCAGTACTTC. Protein product: CASSVTSGEETQYF.

The rearrangement joins TRBV5-4 to TRBJ2-2; no reliable D call. Looked up from germline, CDR1 is SGHNT and CDR2 is YYREEE (reference sequence). The CDR3 is made up of 14 amino acids. The ends were cut back, 0 bases at V and 0 bases at J, with 3 bases in the middle. CDR3 region: CASSLGANTGELFF. The CDR3 nucleotides are TGTGCCAGCAGCTTGGGAGCGAACACCGGGGAGCTGTTTTTT. The variable domain in full, completed from reference TRBV5-4 and TRBJ2-2, reads ETGVTQSPTHLIKTRGQQVTLRCSSQSGHNTVSWYQQALGQGPQFIFQYYREEENGRGNFPPRFSGLQFPNYSSELNVNALELDDSALYLCASSLGANTGELFFGEGSRLTVL.

The chain combines TRBV10-3 with TRBJ1-3, with unresolved D. The CDR3 consists of 15 residues. Germline V gives CDR1 ENHRY, CDR2 SYGVKD. V was pared by 8 bases and J by 0 bases, with 14 bases between. The CDR3 loop is CAIADGSVSGNTIYF. The CDR3 region has the DNA TGTGCCATCGCTGATGGGTCCGTCTCTGGAAACACCATATATTTT.

The V and J genes are TRBV14 and TRBJ1-4; no reliable D call. Germline CDR1 SGHDN, CDR2 FVKESK. This CDR3 is built from 14 residues. The V and J ends lost 4 bases and 0 bases respectively, with 6 bases between them. The CDR3 loop reads CASSLTATNEKLFF. The CDR3 nucleotides read TGTGCCAGCAGCCTGACTGCAACTAATGAAAAACTGTTTTTT.

The chain's CDR3 is CASSSRVPLHF. CDR3 nucleotide sequence: TGTGCCAGCAGTTCTAGGGTACCCCTCCACTTT. The chain joins TRBV28 to TRBJ1-6, with D uncertain. The length of the CDR3 is 11 residues. V gave up 4 bases and J gave up 12 bases, with 7 bases separating them. Germline loops: CDR1 MDHEN, CDR2 SYDVKM.

This clone was detected once. In DNA form, the CDR3 reads TGTGCCAGCAGCTCCCGATATGGAAACACCATATATTTT. Translating it yields CASSSRYGNTIYF. J is TRBJ1-3 and V is TRBV11-3; no reliable D call. Trimming took off 4 bases at V and 3 bases at J, with 7 bases between the two ends. Germline V CDR1 and CDR2: SGHNT, YENEEA. The CDR3 consists of 13 residues.

The chain carries TRBV4-1 and TRBJ1-1; 7 bases align to TRBD1. Per germline, CDR1 MGHRA and CDR2 YSYEKL. After removal of 3 bases from V and 11 bases from J, the junction contained 9 bases not matched to a gene. The CDR3 runs to 13 residues. CDR3: CASSQLGGARAFF. CDR3 nucleotide sequence: TGCGCCAGCAGCCAGTTAGGGGGCGCGAGGGCTTTCTTT.

A few counts support this clone. The chain has TRBV19 and TRBJ1-1, with D perhaps matching TRBD1 (6 bases). V was shortened by 3 bases and J by 11 bases, with 10 bases between the two germline ends. The germline CDR1 and CDR2 sequences are LNHDA and SQIVND (reference sequence). CDR3 length: 11 residues. The CDR3 here is CASSILGAAFF. The CDR3 coding sequence is TGTGCCAGTAGTATCCTGGGGGCCGCTTTCTTT.

The rearrangement joins TRBV6-4 to TRBJ2-1; 9 bases match TRBD2. Germline trimming cut 4 bases from V and 9 bases from J; bases unmatched to any gene: 4. CDR3 length equals 13 residues. Germline lookup yields CDR1 MRHNA and CDR2 SNTAGT. The CDR3 loop reads CASSAETSGEQFF. The CDR3 DNA follows: TGTGCCAGCAGTGCCGAGACTAGCGGTGAGCAGTTCTTC.

The chain couples TRBV19 to TRBJ1-5, with D tentatively TRBD1 (5 bases). This CDR3 is 14 amino acids long. CDR1 is LNHDA and CDR2 is SQIVND in the germline V gene (reference sequence). Trimming stripped 6 bases from V and 3 bases from J, with 12 bases between. The CDR3 here is CASRQVEFNQPQHF. As DNA, the CDR3 is TGTGCCAGTAGACAGGTAGAGTTCAATCAGCCCCAGCATTTT.

The chain combines TRBV7-2 with TRBJ2-7; 7 positions match TRBD2. Germline V gene sequence: CDR1 SGHTA, CDR2 FQGNSA. The V gene end was trimmed by 3 bases and the J gene end by 3 bases; junction bases not matched to a gene: 5. CDR3 length: 14 amino acids. CDR3 DNA sequence: TGTGCCAGCAGCTTCGTGGCGGGGGTCTACGAGCAGTACTTC. Amino acids: CASSFVAGVYEQYF. The variable domain in full, with the rest retrieved from reference TRBV7-2 and TRBJ2-7, is GAGVSQSPSNKVTEKGKDVELRCDPISGHTALYWYRQSLGQGLEFLIYFQGNSAPDKSGLPSDRFSAERTGGSVSTLTIQRTQQEDSAVYLCASSFVAGVYEQYFGPGTRLTVT.

As to this clone: Additional DNA sequences in this sample encode the identical CDR3. The chain recombines TRBV7-2 with TRBJ2-5; unclear D gene. The ends were cut back, 1 base at V and 2 bases at J, with 8 bases in the middle. The V gene's germline CDR1 is SGHTA and CDR2 FQGNSA. There are 14 residues in the CDR3. CDR3: CASSLDWGQETQYF. In DNA, the CDR3 is TGTGCCAGCAGCTTAGATTGGGGACAAGAGACCCAGTACTTC.

The rearrangement joins TRBV6-5 to TRBJ2-7, with TRBD1 matching 8 bases. The V gene's germline CDR1 is MNHEY and CDR2 SVGAGI. The V gene end was trimmed by 6 bases and the J gene end by 2 bases; junction bases not matched to a gene: 9. This CDR3 has 15 amino acids. In nucleotides, the CDR3 is TGTGCCAGCAGCCACCCGACAGGGGATGCCTACGAGCAGTACTTC. Residues: CASSHPTGDAYEQYF.